This T cell receptor (beta chain) was documented in a study of identical twins. TCRdb processed the 5' RACE reads anew with MiXCR; each CDR3 protein has one entry. The sample comprises about 220,000 distinct CDR3 sequences, approximately 7.1% of which are singletons, and more than 12% rests with the top ten. Trimming removed 5 bases from V and 7 bases from J; junction bases left unmatched: 12. The length of the CDR3 is 15 residues. The sample was also reused in another study, on T cells expressing NK-cell markers.

V is TRBV12-3 or TRBV12-4 and J is TRBJ1-1; 8 bases map to TRBD1. The TCR originated in a woman aged 18-29 years in good health. Material: CD8+ T cells sorted from blood. Written as DNA, the CDR3 is TGTGCCAGCAGTCAACCCGGGACAGGAGTGAATGAAGCTTTCTTT. As protein: CASSQPGTGVNEAFF.